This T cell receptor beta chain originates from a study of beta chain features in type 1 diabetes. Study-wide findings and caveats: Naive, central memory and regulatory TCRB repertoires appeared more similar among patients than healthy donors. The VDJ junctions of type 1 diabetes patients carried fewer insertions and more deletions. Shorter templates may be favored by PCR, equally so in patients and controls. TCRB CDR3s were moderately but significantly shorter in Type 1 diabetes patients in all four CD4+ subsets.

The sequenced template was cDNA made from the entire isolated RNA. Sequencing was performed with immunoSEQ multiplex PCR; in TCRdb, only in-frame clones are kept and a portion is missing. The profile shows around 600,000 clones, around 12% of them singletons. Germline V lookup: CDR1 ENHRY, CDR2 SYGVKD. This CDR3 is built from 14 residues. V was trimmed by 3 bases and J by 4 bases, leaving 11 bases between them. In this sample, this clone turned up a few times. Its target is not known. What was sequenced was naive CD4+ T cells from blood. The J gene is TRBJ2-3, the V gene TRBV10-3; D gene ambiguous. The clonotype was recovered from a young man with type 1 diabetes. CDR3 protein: CAISDPRVADTQYF. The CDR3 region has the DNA TGTGCCATCAGTGACCCCCGGGTAGCAGATACGCAGTATTTT.